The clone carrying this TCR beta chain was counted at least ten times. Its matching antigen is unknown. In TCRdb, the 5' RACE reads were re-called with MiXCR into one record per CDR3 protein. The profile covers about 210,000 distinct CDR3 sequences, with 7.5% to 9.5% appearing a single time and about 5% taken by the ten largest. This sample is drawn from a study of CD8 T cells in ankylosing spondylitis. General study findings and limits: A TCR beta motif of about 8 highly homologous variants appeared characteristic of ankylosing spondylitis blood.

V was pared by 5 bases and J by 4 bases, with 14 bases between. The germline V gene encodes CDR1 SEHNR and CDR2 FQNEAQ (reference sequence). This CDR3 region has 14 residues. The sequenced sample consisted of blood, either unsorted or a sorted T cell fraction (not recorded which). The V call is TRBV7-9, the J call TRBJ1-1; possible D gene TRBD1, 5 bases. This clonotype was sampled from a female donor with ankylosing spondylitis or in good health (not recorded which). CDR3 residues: CASSASWGGTEAFF. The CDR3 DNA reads TGTGCCAGCAGCGCCTCCTGGGGGGGCACTGAAGCTTTCTTT. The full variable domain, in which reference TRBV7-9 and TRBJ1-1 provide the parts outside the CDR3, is DTGVSQNPRHKITKRGQNVTFRCDPISEHNRLYWYRQTLGQGPEFLTYFQNEAQLEKSRLLSDRFSAERPKGSFSTLEIQRTEQGDSAMYLCASSASWGGTEAFFGQGTRLTVV.